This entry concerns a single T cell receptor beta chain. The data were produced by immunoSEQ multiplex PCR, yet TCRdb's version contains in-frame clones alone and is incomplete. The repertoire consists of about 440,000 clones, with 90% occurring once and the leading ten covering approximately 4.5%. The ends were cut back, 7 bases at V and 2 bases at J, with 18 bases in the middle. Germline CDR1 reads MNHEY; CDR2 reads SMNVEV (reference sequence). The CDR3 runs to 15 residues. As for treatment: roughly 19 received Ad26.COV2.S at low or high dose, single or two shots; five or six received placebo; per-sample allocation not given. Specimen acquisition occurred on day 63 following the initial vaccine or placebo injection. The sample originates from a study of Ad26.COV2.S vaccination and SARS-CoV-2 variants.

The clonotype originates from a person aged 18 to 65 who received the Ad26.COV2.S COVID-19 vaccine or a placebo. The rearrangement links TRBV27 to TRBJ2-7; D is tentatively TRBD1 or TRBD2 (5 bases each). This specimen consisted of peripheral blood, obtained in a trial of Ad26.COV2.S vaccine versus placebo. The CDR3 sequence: CASTLQGDRPYEQYF. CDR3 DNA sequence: TGTGCCAGCACCCTTCAAGGGGACCGACCCTACGAGCAGTACTTC.